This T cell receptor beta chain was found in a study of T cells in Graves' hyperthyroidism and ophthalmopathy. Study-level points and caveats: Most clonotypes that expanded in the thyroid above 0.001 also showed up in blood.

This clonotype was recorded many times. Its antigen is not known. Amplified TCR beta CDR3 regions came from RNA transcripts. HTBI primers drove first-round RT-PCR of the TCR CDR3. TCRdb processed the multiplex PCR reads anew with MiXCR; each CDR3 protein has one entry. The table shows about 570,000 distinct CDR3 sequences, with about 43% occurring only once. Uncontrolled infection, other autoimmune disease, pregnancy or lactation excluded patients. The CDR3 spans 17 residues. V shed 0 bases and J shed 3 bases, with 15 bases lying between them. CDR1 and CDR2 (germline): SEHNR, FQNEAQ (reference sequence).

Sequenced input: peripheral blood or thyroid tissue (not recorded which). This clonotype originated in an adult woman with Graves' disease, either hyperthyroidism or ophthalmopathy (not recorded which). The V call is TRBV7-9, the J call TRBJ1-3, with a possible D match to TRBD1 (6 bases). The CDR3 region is CASSLAYRGAIGNTIYF. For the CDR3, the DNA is TGTGCCAGCAGCTTAGCGTACCGGGGGGCTATTGGAAACACCATATATTTT. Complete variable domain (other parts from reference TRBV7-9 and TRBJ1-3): DTGVSQNPRHKITKRGQNVTFRCDPISEHNRLYWYRQTLGQGPEFLTYFQNEAQLEKSRLLSDRFSAERPKGSFSTLEIQRTEQGDSAMYLCASSLAYRGAIGNTIYFGEGSWLTVV.